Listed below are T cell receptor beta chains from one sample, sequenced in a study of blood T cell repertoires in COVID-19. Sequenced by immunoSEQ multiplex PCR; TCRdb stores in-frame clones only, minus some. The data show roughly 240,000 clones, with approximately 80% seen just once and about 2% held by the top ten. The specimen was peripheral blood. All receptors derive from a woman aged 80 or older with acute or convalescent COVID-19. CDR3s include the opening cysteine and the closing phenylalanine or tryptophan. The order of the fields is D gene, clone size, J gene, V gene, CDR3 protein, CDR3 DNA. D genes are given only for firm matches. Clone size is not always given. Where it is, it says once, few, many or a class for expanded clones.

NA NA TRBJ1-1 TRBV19 CASSMGQLNTEAFF TGTGCCAGTAGTATGGGGCAGCTGAACACTGAAGCTTTCTTT
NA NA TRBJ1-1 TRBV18 CASSPGASTEAFF TGTGCCAGCTCACCGGGAGCGAGCACTGAAGCTTTCTTT
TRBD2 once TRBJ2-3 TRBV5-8 CASSLSGGAATDTQYF TGTGCCAGCAGCTTGTCGGGGGGGGCTGCCACAGATACGCAGTATTTT
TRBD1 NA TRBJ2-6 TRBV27 CASSSGQGASGANVLTF TGTGCCAGCAGTTCGGGACAGGGGGCAAGTGGGGCCAACGTCCTGACTTTC
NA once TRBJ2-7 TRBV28 CASRTALPVYEQYF TGTGCCAGCAGGACAGCGTTACCCGTTTACGAGCAGTACTTC
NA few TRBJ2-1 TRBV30 CAWSQGAPSRNEQFF TGTGCCTGGAGTCAAGGTGCCCCCTCTAGGAATGAGCAGTTCTTC
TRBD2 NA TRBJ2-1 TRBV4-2 CASSIRGTSSDEQFF TGTGCCAGCAGCATCCGCGGGACTAGCAGCGATGAGCAGTTCTTC
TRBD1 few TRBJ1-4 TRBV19 CASSERTGEEKLFF TGTGCCAGTAGTGAACGGACAGGGGAGGAAAAACTGTTTTTT
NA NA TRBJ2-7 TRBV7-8 CASSLGRLLEQYF TGTGCCAGCAGCCTTGGGAGACTCCTCGAGCAGTACTTC
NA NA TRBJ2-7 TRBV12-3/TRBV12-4 CASSSGQNYEQYF TGTGCCAGCAGTTCAGGACAGAACTACGAGCAGTACTTC
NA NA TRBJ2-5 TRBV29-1 CSVVLRLKTQYF TGCAGCGTTGTTTTGCGTCTAAAGACCCAGTACTTC
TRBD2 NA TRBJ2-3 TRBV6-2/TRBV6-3 CASSYHSGSETDTQYF TGTGCCAGCAGTTACCATAGCGGGAGCGAAACAGATACGCAGTATTTT
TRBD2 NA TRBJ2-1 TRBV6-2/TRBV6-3 CASSYRRLAGGPGEQFF TGTGCCAGCAGTTACCGAAGACTAGCGGGAGGGCCTGGGGAGCAGTTCTTC
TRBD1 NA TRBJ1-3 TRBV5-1 CASSATGASSGNTIYF TGCGCCAGCAGCGCCACAGGGGCGAGCTCTGGAAACACCATATATTTT
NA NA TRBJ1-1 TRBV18 CASSSQENTEAFF TGTGCCAGCTCATCCCAGGAGAACACTGAAGCTTTCTTT
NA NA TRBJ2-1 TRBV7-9 CASSLSGVHEQFF TGTGCCAGCAGCTTATCCGGGGTGCATGAGCAGTTCTTC
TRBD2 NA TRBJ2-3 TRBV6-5 CASSLSGGASDTQYF TGTGCCAGCAGCCTAAGCGGGGGGGCCTCAGATACGCAGTATTTT
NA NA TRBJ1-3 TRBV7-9 CASSFSVSGNTIYF TGTGCCAGCAGCTTTTCGGTCTCTGGAAACACCATATATTTT
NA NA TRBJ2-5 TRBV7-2 CASSLSQGLETQYF TGTGCCAGCAGCTTGAGTCAGGGATTGGAGACCCAGTACTTC
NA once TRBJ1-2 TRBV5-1 CASRSGSGGYGYTF TGCGCCAGCAGATCAGGGTCTGGTGGCTATGGCTACACCTTC
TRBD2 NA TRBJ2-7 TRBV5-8 CASSPRRAGGFEQYF TGTGCCAGCAGCCCCCGTCGGGCGGGAGGGTTCGAGCAGTACTTC
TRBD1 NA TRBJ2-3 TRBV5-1 CASSYDRGSTDTQYF TGCGCCAGCAGCTACGACAGGGGAAGCACAGATACGCAGTATTTT
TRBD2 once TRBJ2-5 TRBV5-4 CASSYWTSGGGLETQYF TGTGCCAGCAGCTATTGGACTAGCGGGGGAGGCTTAGAGACCCAGTACTTC
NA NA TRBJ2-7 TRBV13 CASSSRNFYEQYF TGTGCCAGCAGCTCCCGTAATTTTTACGAGCAGTACTTC
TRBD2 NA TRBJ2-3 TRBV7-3 CASSRGLAGAPGTDTQYF TGTGCCAGCAGCAGAGGACTAGCGGGGGCACCTGGCACAGATACGCAGTATTTT
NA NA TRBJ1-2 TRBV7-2 CASSLGQAEGYTF TGTGCCAGCAGCTTAGGACAGGCAGAAGGCTACACCTTC
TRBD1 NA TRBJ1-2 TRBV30 CAWRRDRGNYGYTF TGTGCCTGGAGGAGAGACAGGGGGAACTATGGCTACACCTTC